The present entry profiles one T cell receptor (beta chain) with its context. Its antigen is still unknown. Rearranged V-D-J TRB sequences were amplified with a mixed TRB-A/B primer pool. TCRdb independently ran MiXCR on the multiplex PCR reads; one entry per CDR3 protein. The table records under 2,500 distinct CDR3 sequences, roughly 25% of them present only once. The data belong to a study of T cell repertoires in aging, cancer and after chemotherapy. In the study overall: Donor ages fell into six groups from 30 or younger up to 70 or older. Paired samples before and after chemotherapy came from glioblastoma patients receiving temozolomide-based therapy. The study, taken as a whole, reports: In each cancer cohort, median generation probability increased across chemotherapy, suggesting thymic output rebounded. In healthy donors, age-related TCR diversity loss mainly reflected lost richness.

Peripheral blood genomic DNA, not sorted cells or RNA, was the template. This CDR3 is built from 15 residues. V trimming: 4 bases; J trimming: 3 bases; junction bases outside the gene matches: 1. From germline, CDR1 is LGHNA and CDR2 YSLEER. The sequenced sample consisted of blood. The sequence was obtained from a human donor with a solid tumor. The chain employs TRBV4-3 and TRBJ2-2; 11 bases line up with TRBD1. The CDR3, as DNA: TGCGCCAGCAGCCGGACAGGGGGCTACACCGGGGAGCTGTTTTTT. This gives the protein CASSRTGGYTGELFF.